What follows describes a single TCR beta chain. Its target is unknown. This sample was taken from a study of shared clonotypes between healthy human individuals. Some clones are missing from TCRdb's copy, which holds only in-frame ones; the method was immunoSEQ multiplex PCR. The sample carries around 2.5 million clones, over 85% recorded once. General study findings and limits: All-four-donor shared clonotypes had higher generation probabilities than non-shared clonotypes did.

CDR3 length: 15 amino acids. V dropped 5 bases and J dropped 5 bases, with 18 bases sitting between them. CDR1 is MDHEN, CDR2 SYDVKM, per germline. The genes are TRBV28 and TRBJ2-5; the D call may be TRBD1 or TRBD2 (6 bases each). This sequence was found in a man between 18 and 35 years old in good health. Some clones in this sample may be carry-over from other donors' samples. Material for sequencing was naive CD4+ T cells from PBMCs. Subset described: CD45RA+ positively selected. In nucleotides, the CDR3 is TGTGCCAGCAGTGTCTCCCCCGGGGGCTGGGAGACCCAGTACTTC. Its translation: CASSVSPGGWETQYF. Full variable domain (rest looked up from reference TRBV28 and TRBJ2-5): DVKVTQSSRYLVKRTGEKVFLECVQDMDHENMFWYRQDPGLGLRLIYFSYDVKMKEKGDIPEGYSVSREKKERFSLILESASTNQTSMYLCASSVSPGGWETQYFGPGTRLLVL.